This T cell receptor (beta chain) originates from a study of PD-L1 blockade in urothelial cancer. Libraries were prepared by immunoSEQ multiplex PCR; TCRdb keeps only in-frame clonotypes and omits some of them. The sample yields around 120,000 clones, about 85% seen once. This clone showed up just once. V shed 6 bases and J 4 bases; nucleotides not matched to a gene: 2. Germline V gene sequence: CDR1 MDHEN, CDR2 SYDVKM. The CDR3 is made up of 13 amino acids. Sequenced material: PBMCs, taken around atezolizumab (anti-PD-L1) treatment. This receptor was identified in a man over 45 with urothelial cancer. The V and J genes are TRBV28 and TRBJ2-1, with 8 bases fitting TRBD1. The CDR3 loop is CASSGQGYNEQFF. The CDR3 nucleotides are TGTGCCAGCAGCGGACAGGGTTACAATGAGCAGTTCTTC.